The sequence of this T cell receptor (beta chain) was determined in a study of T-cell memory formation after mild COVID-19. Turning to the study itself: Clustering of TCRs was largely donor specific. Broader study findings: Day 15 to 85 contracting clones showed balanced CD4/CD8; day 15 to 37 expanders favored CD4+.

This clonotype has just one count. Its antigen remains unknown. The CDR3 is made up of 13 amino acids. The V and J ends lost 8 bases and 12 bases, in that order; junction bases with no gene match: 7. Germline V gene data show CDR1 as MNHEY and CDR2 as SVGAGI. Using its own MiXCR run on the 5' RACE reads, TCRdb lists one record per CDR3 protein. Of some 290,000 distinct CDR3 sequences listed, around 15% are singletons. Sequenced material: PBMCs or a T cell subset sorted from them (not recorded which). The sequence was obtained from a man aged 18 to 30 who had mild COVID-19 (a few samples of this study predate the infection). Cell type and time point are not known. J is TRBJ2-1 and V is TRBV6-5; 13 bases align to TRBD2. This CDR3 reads CASRLAGGRGQFF. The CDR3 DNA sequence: TGTGCCAGCCGACTAGCGGGGGGACGGGGGCAGTTCTTC.